These 18 T cell receptor beta chains came from one sample sequenced in a study of cytomegalovirus exposure and HLA in healthy donors. This PCR relied on a set of 60 Vbeta primers and 13 Jbeta primers. Assay used: immunoSEQ multiplex PCR; TCRdb lists only in-frame clones, some missing. Seen here are roughly 250,000 clones, around 65% observed once, and the top ten hold approximately 2.3%. The sample comprised PBMCs. These receptors were collected from a female donor in good health and CMV-seronegative.

The gene calls are TRBV6-6 and TRBJ1-2, with a weak D call TRBD1 (6 bases). The CDR3 covers 14 residues. In germline, CDR1 is MNHNY, CDR2 SVGAGI (reference sequence). V lost 8 bases to trimming and J lost 4 bases, with 17 bases between them. The CDR3 is CASRQKGGGYGYTF. CDR3 sequence (DNA): TGTGCCAGCCGCCAAAAGGGAGGGGGCTATGGCTACACCTTC.

This chain uses TRBV18 with TRBJ1-1; no clear D. Germline CDR1 and CDR2: KGHSH and LQKENI. The CDR3 is 13 residues long. V was cut by 3 bases and J by 0 bases, with 5 bases left in between. The CDR3 sequence is CASSPSVNTEAFF. The CDR3 coding sequence is TGTGCCAGCTCACCCTCGGTGAACACTGAAGCTTTCTTT.

This clone was counted only a few times. V is TRBV30 and J is TRBJ1-2; no clear D gene. Trimming stripped 0 bases from V and 8 bases from J, with 13 bases between. CDR1 GTSNPN and CDR2 SVGIG come from the germline V gene (reference sequence). The CDR3 sequence is 13 residues long. The CDR3 DNA sequence: TGTGCCTGGAGTGTAGGAGGTGGTGAAGGCTACACCTTC. Amino acid sequence: CAWSVGGGEGYTF.

This rearrangement joins TRBV19 to TRBJ2-1; 16 positions match TRBD2. This CDR3 has 20 amino acids. Germline V lookup: CDR1 LNHDA, CDR2 SQIVND (reference sequence). Unmatched junction bases numbered 10, after V lost 4 bases and J lost 1 base. CDR3 nucleotides: TGTGCCAGTAGTACCTCTTGGGGGACTAGCGGGAGGGGGTCCTACAATGAGCAGTTCTTC. It codes for CASSTSWGTSGRGSYNEQFF.

This chain uses TRBV10-3 with TRBJ2-3, with D possibly being TRBD2 (7 bases). The CDR3 is 17 residues long. V was shortened by 0 bases and J by 4 bases, with 17 bases between the two germline ends. Germline V gene sequence: CDR1 ENHRY, CDR2 SYGVKD. The CDR3 protein is CAISESRGRAIADTQYF. CDR3 coding DNA: TGTGCCATCAGTGAGTCGAGGGGGAGGGCCATCGCAGATACGCAGTATTTT.

The rearrangement links TRBV27 to TRBJ2-2, with D possibly TRBD2 on 6 matching bases. Per germline, CDR1 MNHEY and CDR2 SMNVEV (reference sequence). V was pared by 7 bases and J by 7 bases, with 19 bases between. The CDR3 has 15 residues. The CDR3 sequence: CASTFSGGAGGELFF. CDR3 sequence (DNA): TGTGCCAGCACCTTCTCCGGCGGGGCGGGCGGGGAGCTGTTTTTT.

This clone appeared once. The CDR3 loop reads CASSIATAQGTYEQYF. The CDR3 coding sequence is TGTGCCAGTAGTATAGCTACCGCCCAGGGCACCTACGAGCAGTACTTC. This chain joins TRBV19 and TRBJ2-7, with a weak D call TRBD1 (5 bases). Germline CDR1 LNHDA, CDR2 SQIVND (reference sequence). CDR3 length equals 16 residues. V lost 1 base and J 2 bases, leaving 15 bases between the germline ends. Based on the CDR3 plus reference TRBV19 and TRBJ2-7, the full variable domain is DGGITQSPKYLFRKEGQNVTLSCEQNLNHDAMYWYRQDPGQGLRLIYYSQIVNDFQKGDIAEGYSVSREKKESFPLTVTSAQKNPTAFYLCASSIATAQGTYEQYFGPGTRLTVT.

The chain is built from TRBV30 and TRBJ2-5, with D tentatively TRBD2 (6 bases). From germline, CDR1 is GTSNPN and CDR2 SVGIG (reference sequence). CDR3 length: 15 residues. V was shortened by 1 base and J by 5 bases, with 17 bases between the two germline ends. The CDR3 reads CAWSDGGGKGETQYF. The CDR3 DNA reads TGTGCCTGGAGTGACGGAGGCGGGAAAGGGGAGACCCAGTACTTC.

The V and J genes are TRBV27 and TRBJ2-1, with a possible D match to TRBD2 (6 bases). Germline loops: CDR1 MNHEY, CDR2 SMNVEV (reference sequence). V dropped 10 bases and J dropped 6 bases, with 19 bases sitting between them. The CDR3 length is 14 residues. CDR3 loop: CATTIRFSGNEQFF. CDR3 coding DNA: TGTGCCACCACGATCCGGTTTAGCGGCAATGAGCAGTTCTTC.

This rearrangement joins TRBV7-9 to TRBJ2-2; 15 bases are a match to TRBD2. The germline V gene encodes CDR1 SEHNR and CDR2 FQNEAQ (reference sequence). V lost 3 bases and J lost 5; bases outside the gene matches: 4. The CDR3 has 17 residues. Written as DNA, the CDR3 is TGTGCCAGCAGCTTCCCGGGACTAGCGGGAGGAACCGGGGAGCTGTTTTTT. Residues: CASSFPGLAGGTGELFF.

This chain links TRBV7-2 with TRBJ2-3; the D gene is possibly TRBD2 (6 bases). This CDR3 region has 13 residues. Germline values: CDR1 SGHTA, CDR2 FQGNSA. V shed 8 bases and J shed 8 bases, with 17 bases lying between them. The CDR3 protein is CASVPEGSVTQYF. DNA of the CDR3: TGTGCCAGCGTCCCGGAGGGATCGGTTACGCAGTATTTT.

This clone was seen a few times. This rearrangement joins TRBV18 to TRBJ2-7; no firm D call. V gave up 2 bases and J gave up 6 bases, with 8 bases separating them. In germline, CDR1 is KGHSH, CDR2 LQKENI. This CDR3 has 12 amino acids. CDR3 in amino acids: CASSPWLGEQYF. The CDR3 DNA follows: TGTGCCAGCTCACCATGGCTAGGCGAGCAGTACTTC.

This clone occurred once. V and J are TRBV5-1 and TRBJ2-1; 8 bases agree with TRBD1. The CDR3 loop spans 15 amino acids. Germline values: CDR1 SGHRS, CDR2 YFSETQ. Trimming cost V 4 bases and J 3 bases; bases outside gene matches: 6. The CDR3 coding sequence is TGCGCCAGCAGCGCATCGGGACAGGTCTACAATGAGCAGTTCTTC. This gives the protein CASSASGQVYNEQFF.

This chain links TRBV7-9 with TRBJ2-2, with TRBD2 as a possible D gene (5 bases). Germline V gene data show CDR1 as SEHNR and CDR2 as FQNEAQ (reference sequence). Trimming removed 5 bases at V and 5 bases at J, with 18 bases between. The CDR3 is 16 residues long. CDR3 nucleotides: TGTGCCAGCAGCCGATCGGACTGGAGTGGAACCGGGGAGCTGTTTTTT. Protein sequence: CASSRSDWSGTGELFF.

This rearrangement joins TRBV11-3 to TRBJ2-3; 11 bases line up with TRBD2. Trimming at V came to 5 bases and at J to 3 bases, leaving 10 bases not matched to a gene. Germline loops: CDR1 SGHNT, CDR2 YENEEA. CDR3 size: 17 residues. CDR3: CASSIHRLAGITDTQYF. In DNA form, the CDR3 reads TGTGCCAGCAGCATCCATCGACTAGCGGGAATTACAGATACGCAGTATTTT.

The chain carries TRBV9 and TRBJ2-1; the match to TRBD2 covers 9 bases. The junction had 13 bases not matched to a gene; V was cut back by 4 bases and J by 8 bases. The CDR3 is made up of 16 amino acids. Germline CDR1 SGDLS, CDR2 YYNGEE. Written as DNA, the CDR3 is TGTGCCAGCAGCCTCTTTAGCGGGAGCTACAAGGATGAGCAGTTCTTC. Protein: CASSLFSGSYKDEQFF. The entire variable domain, with the rest obtained from reference TRBV9 and TRBJ2-1, is as follows: DSGVTQTPKHLITATGQRVTLRCSPRSGDLSVYWYQQSLDQGLQFLIQYYNGEERAKGNILERFSAQQFPDLHSELNLSSLELGDSALYFCASSLFSGSYKDEQFFGPGTRLTVL.

This rearrangement joins TRBV2 to TRBJ2-1; 7 bases line up with TRBD2. The CDR3 is made up of 14 amino acids. V trimming: 6 bases; J trimming: 4 bases; junction bases outside the gene matches: 6. Germline lookup yields CDR1 SNHLY and CDR2 FYNNEI. The CDR3 sequence is CASRLAGVYNEQFF. As DNA, the CDR3 is TGTGCCAGCAGACTTGCGGGAGTTTACAATGAGCAGTTCTTC.

The chain combines TRBV28 with TRBJ2-4; 7 bases line up with TRBD1. V shed 5 bases and J 4 bases; nucleotides not matched to a gene: 8. The CDR3 runs 15 residues. In germline, CDR1 is MDHEN, CDR2 SYDVKM. The chain's CDR3 is CASSPPGTVKNIQYF. In DNA form, the CDR3 reads TGTGCCAGCAGTCCACCCGGGACAGTAAAAAACATTCAGTACTTC. Combining the CDR3 with reference TRBV28 and TRBJ2-4 gives the whole variable domain DVKVTQSSRYLVKRTGEKVFLECVQDMDHENMFWYRQDPGLGLRLIYFSYDVKMKEKGDIPEGYSVSREKKERFSLILESASTNQTSMYLCASSPPGTVKNIQYFGAGTRLSVL.